This TCR beta chain emerged from a study of blood T cell repertoires in COVID-19. There are 16 residues in the CDR3. The trim removed 2 bases at V and 3 bases at J, leaving 10 bases unmatched. CDR1 and CDR2 (germline): WSHSY, SAAADI. Some clones are missing from TCRdb's copy, which holds only in-frame ones; the method was immunoSEQ multiplex PCR. The data contain around 250,000 clones, around 80% of them singletons. Material for sequencing was PBMCs or T cells enriched from blood (not recorded which). The sequence was collected from a man aged 30-40 years with acute COVID-19. The rearrangement uses TRBV10-2 and TRBJ2-7, with 7 bases aligning to TRBD1. In nucleotides, the CDR3 is TGCGCCAGCAGTGAGCGCGGGCAGGGGGACCGCTACGAGCAGTACGTC. Protein: CASSERGQGDRYEQYV.